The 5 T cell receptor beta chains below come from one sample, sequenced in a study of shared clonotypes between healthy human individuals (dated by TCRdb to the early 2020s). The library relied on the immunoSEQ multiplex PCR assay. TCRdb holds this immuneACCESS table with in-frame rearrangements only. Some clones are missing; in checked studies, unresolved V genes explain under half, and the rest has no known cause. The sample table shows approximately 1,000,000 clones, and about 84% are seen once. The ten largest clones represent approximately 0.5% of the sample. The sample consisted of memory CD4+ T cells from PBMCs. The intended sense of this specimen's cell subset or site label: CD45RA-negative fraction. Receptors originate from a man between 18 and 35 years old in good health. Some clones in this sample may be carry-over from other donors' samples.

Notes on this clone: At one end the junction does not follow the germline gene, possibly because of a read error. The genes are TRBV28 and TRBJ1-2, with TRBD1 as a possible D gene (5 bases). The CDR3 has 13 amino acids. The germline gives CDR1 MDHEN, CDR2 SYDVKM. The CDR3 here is CARARQPNYGYTF. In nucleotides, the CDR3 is TGTGCCAGGGCCCGACAGCCTAATTATGGCTACACCTTC.

CDR3 nucleotides: TGTGCCTGGAGTCGGGGGGGCCGATTACTCTATGGCTACACCTTC. Translation gives CAWSRGGRLLYGYTF. The chain recombines TRBV30 with TRBJ1-2; a weak D match, TRBD1 (6 bases). CDR1 is GTSNPN and CDR2 is SVGIG in the germline V gene (reference sequence). The CDR3 totals 15 residues. Trimming took off 2 bases at V and 4 bases at J, with 17 bases between the two ends.

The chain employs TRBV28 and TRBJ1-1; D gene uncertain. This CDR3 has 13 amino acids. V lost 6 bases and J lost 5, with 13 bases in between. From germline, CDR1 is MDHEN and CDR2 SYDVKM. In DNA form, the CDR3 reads TGTGCCAGCAGCCCCACGTGGGGAACTGAAGCTTTCTTT. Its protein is CASSPTWGTEAFF.

DNA for the CDR3: TGTGCCAGCAGTAAAGGGGCGGGAGGGCCTCGAGAGCAGTACTTC. Translation gives CASSKGAGGPREQYF. This sequence joins TRBV28 and TRBJ2-7; TRBD2 matches at 9 bases. Germline values: CDR1 MDHEN, CDR2 SYDVKM. The CDR3 length is 15 residues. Trimming removed 5 bases from V and 7 bases from J; junction bases left unmatched: 12.

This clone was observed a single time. CDR3 amino acids: CASSLFGANTGELFF. CDR3 coding DNA: TGTGCCAGCAGTTTATTTGGGGCGAACACCGGGGAGCTGTTTTTT. The chain has TRBV27 and TRBJ2-2, with D hard to call. V lost 1 base and J 0 bases, leaving 6 bases between the germline ends. CDR1 is MNHEY, CDR2 SMNVEV, per germline (reference sequence). CDR3 size: 15 residues.